The 19 T cell receptor beta chains below all came from one sample that was sequenced in a study of blood T cell repertoires in COVID-19. Measured with immunoSEQ multiplex PCR; TCRdb has only the in-frame clones, and not every one. The sample lists roughly 230,000 clones, roughly 89% occurring once. The sequencing sample was made of peripheral blood. Receptors originate from a woman in her thirties or forties who had recovered from COVID-19.

This chain links TRBV29-1 with TRBJ2-1; 7 bases agree with TRBD1. CDR3 length equals 14 residues. Unmatched junction bases numbered 6, after V lost 2 bases and J lost 5 bases. Germline CDR1 SQVTM, CDR2 ANQGSEA. The CDR3 sequence is CSVENRGRDNEQFF. The DNA of the CDR3 is TGCAGCGTTGAAAACAGGGGTCGGGACAATGAGCAGTTCTTC.

V usage is TRBV3-1 (or the pseudogene TRBV3-2) and J usage is TRBJ2-7; TRBD1 matches at 11 bases. Germline CDR1 and CDR2: LGHDT and YNNKEL (reference sequence). The CDR3 spans 17 residues. J was trimmed by 2 bases and V by 1 base; bases with no gene match: 7. This CDR3 is CASSQGTGGRVTYEQYV. For the CDR3, the DNA is TGTGCCAGCAGCCAAGGGACAGGGGGCAGAGTAACCTACGAGCAGTACGTC.

The chain links TRBV7-9 to TRBJ1-2; 8 nucleotides line up with TRBD1. V gave up 4 bases and J gave up 8 bases; unmatched junction bases: 15. Germline CDR1 and CDR2: SEHNR and FQNEAQ (reference sequence). There are 16 residues in the CDR3. CDR3: CASSSLSEQGVGGYTF. The CDR3 DNA reads TGTGCCAGCAGCTCCCTGTCGGAACAGGGGGTAGGAGGCTACACCTTC.

DNA of the CDR3: TGTGCCAGCAGTTTAGAGATGACGTTGGGCAATTCACCCCTCCACTTT. Translation: CASSLEMTLGNSPLHF. The chain is built from TRBV27 and TRBJ1-6; D remains ambiguous. Germline V CDR1 and CDR2: MNHEY, SMNVEV (reference sequence). The CDR3 has 16 residues. Trimming shortened V by 2 bases and J by 7 bases, and 15 bases separated the two germline ends.

The V gene is TRBV7-9, the J gene TRBJ2-1; no definite D call. Germline CDR1 is SEHNR and CDR2 is FQNEAQ (reference sequence). There are 11 residues in the CDR3. V lost 5 bases, J lost 10 bases, and 9 bases lay in between. CDR3 loop: CASSLEVEQFF. DNA of the CDR3: TGTGCCAGCAGCCTTGAGGTGGAGCAGTTCTTC. Supplemented by reference TRBV7-9 and TRBJ2-1, the full variable domain reads DTGVSQNPRHKITKRGQNVTFRCDPISEHNRLYWYRQTLGQGPEFLTYFQNEAQLEKSRLLSDRFSAERPKGSFSTLEIQRTEQGDSAMYLCASSLEVEQFFGPGTRLTVL.

The chain uses TRBV6-5 and TRBJ2-3; 8 bases align to TRBD2. Germline CDR1 reads MNHEY; CDR2 reads SVGAGI. The CDR3 runs 15 residues. The trim removed 6 bases at V and 3 bases at J, leaving 8 bases unmatched. The CDR3 DNA sequence: TGTGCCAGCAGCCTGTCGGCTAGCGGGACAGATACGCAGTATTTT. Its protein is CASSLSASGTDTQYF.

The chain carries TRBV3-1 (or the pseudogene TRBV3-2) and TRBJ1-6; no clear D. Germline V gene sequence: CDR1 LGHDT, CDR2 YNNKEL (reference sequence). The CDR3 loop spans 12 amino acids. Deletions cut 5 bases from V and 6 bases from J, with 5 bases between. The CDR3 region has the DNA TGTGCCAGCAGCTCTCTTAATTCACCCCTCCACTTT. Amino acids: CASSSLNSPLHF.

CDR3 nucleotide sequence: TGTGCCACCCGGGACACCGCCCCCACTGAGCAGTTCTTC. The encoded protein is CATRDTAPTEQFF. The chain uses TRBV27 and TRBJ2-1; the D gene is possibly TRBD1 (6 bases). Per the germline V gene, CDR1 is MNHEY and CDR2 is SMNVEV (reference sequence). The V end lost 10 bases, the J end lost 9 bases, and 19 bases lay between the germline ends. This CDR3 comprises 13 residues.

V usage is TRBV9 and J usage is TRBJ2-3; 7 bases are a match to TRBD2. The trim removed 1 base at V and 7 bases at J, leaving 12 bases unmatched. Germline V gene lookup returns CDR1 SGDLS and CDR2 YYNGEE. This CDR3 has 16 residues. CDR3 in DNA: TGTGCCAGCAGCGTAAGAATAGCGGGCCCTCCTTATACGCAGTATTTT. Its translation is CASSVRIAGPPYTQYF. Full variable domain (outside the CDR3, taken from reference TRBV9 and TRBJ2-3): DSGVTQTPKHLITATGQRVTLRCSPRSGDLSVYWYQQSLDQGLQFLIQYYNGEERAKGNILERFSAQQFPDLHSELNLSSLELGDSALYFCASSVRIAGPPYTQYFGPGTRLTVL.

The genes are TRBV2 and TRBJ1-1; TRBD1 matches 7 bases. The CDR3 spans 12 residues. V lost 6 bases and J lost 14; bases outside the gene matches: 12. Germline V gene lookup returns CDR1 SNHLY and CDR2 FYNNEI. CDR3 in amino acids: CASRMRSGGVFF. In DNA form, the CDR3 reads TGTGCCAGCAGAATGCGGTCAGGGGGAGTCTTCTTT.

V usage is TRBV29-1 and J usage is TRBJ1-1, with D possibly being TRBD1 (5 bases). V lost 3 bases and J 3 bases, leaving 8 bases between the germline ends. This CDR3 comprises 12 residues. Germline V CDR1 and CDR2: SQVTM, ANQGSEA. Here the CDR3 DNA reads TGCAGCGTTGACGGGGGGGACACTGAAGCTTTCTTT. Amino acid sequence: CSVDGGDTEAFF.

This clone was seen just once. This sequence joins TRBV6-5 and TRBJ1-4; D remains ambiguous. CDR1 and CDR2 from the germline V gene are MNHEY and SVGAGI. The CDR3 runs to 14 residues. Between the trimmed V and J ends, which lost 0 bases and 7 bases, there was a span of 9 bases. The CDR3 sequence is CASSYSGSSEKLFF. CDR3 nucleotide sequence: TGTGCCAGCAGTTACTCAGGGAGTTCTGAAAAACTGTTTTTT.

This chain connects TRBV11-2 to TRBJ1-5; possible D gene TRBD1, 6 bases. The CDR3 is 15 amino acids. V was trimmed by 0 bases and J by 6 bases, leaving 12 bases between them. Germline CDR1 reads SGHAT; CDR2 reads FQNNGV. The CDR3 DNA sequence: TGTGCCAGCAGCTTAGATGGCAGGGGCAGTCAGCCCCAGCATTTT. It codes for CASSLDGRGSQPQHF.

In its sample, this clone was seen once. The V call is TRBV12-3 or TRBV12-4, the J call TRBJ1-2, with 7 bases lining up with TRBD1. The CDR3 has 13 amino acids. The trim removed 6 bases at V and 3 bases at J, leaving 4 bases unmatched. CDR3 region: CASRRTGDYGYTF. CDR3 DNA sequence: TGTGCCAGCAGGAGAACAGGGGACTATGGCTACACCTTC.

Comments on this clone: The same CDR3 can be traced to other DNA sequences in this sample. V gene TRBV28 combines with J gene TRBJ2-7; D unresolved. V was shortened by 1 base and J by 3 bases, with 4 bases between the two germline ends. Germline CDR1 and CDR2: MDHEN and SYDVKM. The CDR3 has 12 amino acids. The CDR3 DNA is TGTGCCAGCAGTTTATACAGCTACGAGCAGTACTTC. Amino acids: CASSLYSYEQYF.

The chain carries TRBV28 and TRBJ1-2; D is ambiguous. Per germline, CDR1 MDHEN and CDR2 SYDVKM. There are 13 residues in the CDR3. V gave up 3 bases and J gave up 5 bases, with 10 bases separating them. CDR3 DNA: TGTGCCAGCAGTTTGCGGGGTAGTTATGGCTACACCTTC. Its protein is CASSLRGSYGYTF.

The chain recombines TRBV15 with TRBJ1-4; 7 bases are shared with TRBD1. V lost 3 bases and J lost 4; bases outside the gene matches: 11. Germline CDR1 reads LNHNV; CDR2 reads YYDKDF (reference sequence). The CDR3 loop spans 17 amino acids. The CDR3 DNA is TGTGCCACCAGCAGCGAATGGGAGGCAGGGGGTAATGAAAAACTGTTTTTT. Translation: CATSSEWEAGGNEKLFF.

The J gene is TRBJ2-5, the V gene TRBV7-3; 9 nucleotides line up with TRBD2. The V segment lost 5 bases and the J segment 11 bases; nucleotides outside the gene matches: 15. The CDR3 consists of 15 residues. Per the germline V gene, CDR1 is SGHTA and CDR2 is FQGTGA. The CDR3: CASSPDPGLAQIQYF. For the CDR3, the DNA is TGTGCCAGCAGCCCGGATCCGGGACTAGCACAAATTCAGTACTTC.

The rearrangement joins TRBV9 to TRBJ2-5; 9 nucleotides match TRBD2. Trimming took 2 bases from V and 5 from J; bases not matched to a gene: 4. CDR1 and CDR2 (germline): SGDLS, YYNGEE. This CDR3 region has 14 residues. CDR3 region: CASSVTSGLETQYF. In DNA, the CDR3 is TGTGCCAGCAGCGTTACTAGCGGGTTGGAGACCCAGTACTTC.